This T cell receptor beta chain is drawn from a study of T cell repertoires in cytomegalovirus infection. The CDR3 runs to 12 residues. Germline V lookup: CDR1 SNHLY, CDR2 FYNNEI. Whole-study findings and limits: CMV-specific HLA-C-restricted TCR beta clonotypes dominated the ex vivo response.

MiXCR, applied by TCRdb to the reads, yields one record per CDR3 protein. The sample has 490,000 or so distinct CDR3 sequences, around 11% seen once; the top ten hold about 9.4%. In regard to this clonotype: No antigen is known for it. One end of the junction fails to match germline, which may point to a read error.

The sequenced sample was PBMCs. This sequence originates from a human donor in good health (CMV status not recorded). Some clones in this sample may be carry-over from other donors' samples. This sequence joins TRBV2 and TRBJ2-7, with D perhaps TRBD1 (5 bases). The CDR3 coding sequence is TGTGCCAGCAGTCGGACAACCTACGAGCAGCACTTC. Translated, it gives CASSRTTYEQHF.